The next 16 T cell receptor beta chains were all read from a single sample in a study of T cells in tuberculosis. Sequenced by immunoSEQ multiplex PCR; TCRdb stores in-frame clones only, minus some. The data hold about 37,000 clones, with almost 95% observed a single time. Sequenced input: PBMCs. The receptor source for this set is a donor aged 10 to 29 with latent tuberculosis or without tuberculosis infection. Some clones in this sample may be carry-over from other donors' samples.

The chain recombines TRBV5-6 with TRBJ1-6; 7 bases fit TRBD1. CDR3 length: 15 residues. Losses at the gene ends were 0 bases for V and 8 bases for J; bases not matched to a gene: 5. Germline V gene lookup returns CDR1 SGHDT and CDR2 YYEEEE. The CDR3 region is CASSLEAGGDSPLHF. The CDR3 region has the DNA TGTGCCAGCAGCTTGGAGGCAGGGGGAGATTCACCCCTCCACTTT.

This chain uses TRBV6-5 with TRBJ1-4; 10 positions match TRBD1. CDR3 size: 14 residues. The trim removed 2 bases at V and 8 bases at J, leaving 2 bases unmatched. Germline V gene lookup returns CDR1 MNHEY and CDR2 SVGAGI. The CDR3 bases are TGTGCCAGCAGTTACGGACAGGGGGGAGAAAAACTGTTTTTT. It is translated as CASSYGQGGEKLFF.

The chain uses TRBV28 and TRBJ2-4, with a possible D match to TRBD2 (6 bases). CDR1 MDHEN and CDR2 SYDVKM come from the germline V gene. The V end was cut by 7 bases, the J end by 0 bases, with 13 bases between. There are 15 residues in the CDR3. The CDR3 DNA sequence: TGTGCCAGCATCGGGGGTACGACAGCCAAAAACATTCAGTACTTC. Its translation is CASIGGTTAKNIQYF.

The CDR3 DNA sequence: TGTGCCAGCAGCATACGGACTAGCACAGATACGCAGTATTTT. Its protein product is CASSIRTSTDTQYF. The J gene is TRBJ2-3, the V gene TRBV7-2; D might be TRBD2 (5 bases). With 5 bases removed from V and 0 bases from J, the gap between germline ends came to 9 bases. The CDR3 runs 14 residues. Looked up from germline, CDR1 is SGHTA and CDR2 is FQGNSA.

This clone appeared a single time. The chain is built from TRBV11-2 and TRBJ2-7; 11 bases map to TRBD2. The CDR3 totals 20 residues. The germline gives CDR1 SGHAT, CDR2 FQNNGV. V shed 0 bases, J shed 2 bases, and the junction held 15 bases outside the gene matches. This chain's CDR3 is CASSLDEWDSGGASTYEQYV. The DNA of the CDR3 is TGTGCCAGCAGCTTAGACGAGTGGGATAGCGGGGGGGCCAGTACCTACGAGCAGTACGTC.

The chain uses TRBV27 and TRBJ1-1; D call uncertain. CDR1 is MNHEY, CDR2 SMNVEV, per germline (reference sequence). V was clipped by 3 bases and J by 1 base, with 12 bases between them. The CDR3 spans 15 residues. CDR3 loop: CASSFAPESNTEAFF. Written as DNA, the CDR3 is TGTGCCAGCAGTTTTGCACCAGAATCGAACACTGAAGCTTTCTTT.

This clone is a singleton in its sample. The chain couples TRBV4-1 to TRBJ2-3, with 12 bases lining up with TRBD2. Trimming cost V 1 base and J 6 bases; bases outside gene matches: 5. The CDR3 sequence is 16 residues long. Germline V gene lookup returns CDR1 MGHRA and CDR2 YSYEKL. The CDR3 region has the DNA TGCGCCAGCAGCCAAGGGACTAGCGGGGAATATGATACGCAGTATTTT. This codes for CASSQGTSGEYDTQYF.

The rearrangement uses TRBV9 and TRBJ2-1; D possibly corresponds to TRBD2 (5 bases). The CDR3 is 15 amino acids. Per germline, CDR1 SGDLS and CDR2 YYNGEE. V shed 3 bases and J shed 4 bases, with 14 bases lying between them. The CDR3 coding sequence is TGTGCCAGCAGCGCCGGGAACCACGTTTACAATGAGCAGTTCTTC. Residues: CASSAGNHVYNEQFF.

The gene calls are TRBV7-2 and TRBJ1-5; TRBD1 aligns across 8 bases. The CDR3 covers 14 residues. Germline loops: CDR1 SGHTA, CDR2 FQGNSA. The V and J ends lost 3 bases and 4 bases, in that order; junction bases with no gene match: 2. The CDR3 nucleotides read TGTGCCAGCAGCTTGCGGACAGGGAATCAGCCCCAGCATTTT. As protein: CASSLRTGNQPQHF.

This clone came up once. This chain connects TRBV6-4 to TRBJ1-2; D is uncertain. CDR1 and CDR2 from the germline V gene are MRHNA and SNTAGT. There are 11 residues in the CDR3. Deletions cut 7 bases from V and 6 bases from J, with 9 bases between. The DNA for the CDR3 is TGTGCCAGCACCCAGGTGGATGGCTACACCTTC. Protein: CASTQVDGYTF.

This chain links TRBV6-6 with TRBJ1-6; 7 bases agree with TRBD1. V lost 6 bases to trimming and J lost 9 bases; unmatched junction nucleotides: 8. Germline lookup yields CDR1 MNHNY and CDR2 SVGAGI (reference sequence). The CDR3 runs 14 residues. The CDR3 reads CASSGTDTTSPLHF. The CDR3 DNA reads TGTGCCAGCAGCGGGACAGACACAACTTCACCCCTCCACTTT.

V usage is TRBV5-1 and J usage is TRBJ2-1, with D maybe TRBD1 (5 bases). This CDR3 spans 15 amino acids. V dropped 4 bases and J dropped 5 bases, with 16 bases sitting between them. CDR1 is SGHRS and CDR2 is YFSETQ in the germline V gene. The DNA of the CDR3 is TGCGCCAGCAGCCTGTCGGTAGGGGTTAACAATGAGCAGTTCTTC. It yields the protein CASSLSVGVNNEQFF.

In this sample, this clone turned up once. The chain couples TRBV6-5 to TRBJ1-2; no firm D call. Germline lookup yields CDR1 MNHEY and CDR2 SVGAGI. V was pared by 5 bases and J by 7 bases, with 8 bases between. This CDR3 spans 11 amino acids. As DNA, the CDR3 is TGTGCCAGCAGTAACAGCCTTGGCTACACCTTC. Its protein is CASSNSLGYTF.

This clone was recorded a few times. V and J are TRBV6-5 and TRBJ2-1; 9 bases line up with TRBD2. The ends lost 2 bases at V and 3 bases at J; junction bases unmatched: 5. Germline V lookup: CDR1 MNHEY, CDR2 SVGAGI. The CDR3 totals 16 residues. The CDR3 spells CASSYLSGGDYNEQFF. CDR3 nucleotides: TGTGCCAGCAGTTACCTTAGCGGGGGAGACTACAATGAGCAGTTCTTC.

Only one count was recorded for this clone. The chain has TRBV11-2 and TRBJ1-2, with unresolved D. Trimming removed 1 base from V and 2 bases from J, with 5 bases in between. CDR3 length: 13 residues. Germline assignment: CDR1 SGHAT and CDR2 FQNNGV. The CDR3 region is CASSLAVNYGYTF. CDR3 nucleotide sequence: TGTGCCAGCAGCTTAGCGGTGAACTATGGCTACACCTTC.

V gene TRBV6-6 combines with J gene TRBJ1-2; D not resolved. Trimming took off 0 bases at V and 8 bases at J, with 7 bases between the two ends. This CDR3 comprises 12 residues. CDR1 is MNHNY, CDR2 SVGAGI, per germline (reference sequence). DNA of the CDR3: TGTGCCAGCAGTTACTCGCCCGGGGGCTACACCTTC. It is translated as CASSYSPGGYTF.